The source of this TCR beta chain is a study of beta chain features in type 1 diabetes. Study results and limitations: Moderate yet significant TCRB CDR3 shortening was seen in Type 1 diabetes patients in all four CD4+ subsets. Researchers reported that naive, central memory and Treg TCRB repertoires appeared more similar in patients than in healthy donors.

CD4+ cells of the naive, central memory, regulatory and stem cell-like memory types were sorted via CD45RO/CCR7/CD25/CD127/CD95/CD27. Looked up from germline, CDR1 is SQVTM and CDR2 is ANQGSEA. The CDR3 sequence is 13 residues long. The ends lost 3 bases at V and 1 base at J; junction bases unmatched: 2. In the case of this clone: Antigen specificity is unknown.

cDNA synthesis used the whole RNA isolate, giving expressed TCRB sequences. Profiling relied on immunoSEQ multiplex PCR, and the TCRdb table lists in-frame clones only, not all of them. Of about 260,000 clones in the sample, approximately 25% were seen once. This sequence was found in a woman aged 25 to 45 with type 1 diabetes. The source material was naive CD4+ T cells from blood. The chain is built from TRBV29-1 and TRBJ1-1; 7 bases are shared with TRBD1. This CDR3 reads CSVETGWNTEAFF. CDR3 nucleotides: TGCAGCGTTGAGACAGGGTGGAACACTGAAGCTTTCTTT. Complete variable domain (other parts from reference TRBV29-1 and TRBJ1-1): SAVISQKPSRDICQRGTSLTIQCQVDSQVTMMFWYRQQPGQSLTLIATANQGSEATYESGFVIDKFPISRPNLTFSTLTVSNMSPEDSSIYLCSVETGWNTEAFFGQGTRLTVV.